These 21 T cell receptor beta chains were all obtained from the same sample, sequenced in a study of naive and memory T cell subsets. Four PCR rounds used nested alpha and beta constant region primers plus the SP2 primer. MiXCR, run by TCRdb on the 5' RACE reads, gives a single entry per CDR3 protein. Here the sample spans roughly 62,000 distinct CDR3 sequences, 5.5% to 8.5% being singletons. TCR cDNA received a 3' ligated oligonucleotide that carried a UMI. The receptors derive from a male donor in good health.

This clonotype showed up many times. The chain couples TRBV19 to TRBJ1-5; D call uncertain. V was clipped by 5 bases and J by 9 bases, with 14 bases between them. Per germline, CDR1 LNHDA and CDR2 SQIVND (reference sequence). The CDR3 contains 13 residues. This CDR3 reads CASSDKGERPQHF. DNA for the CDR3: TGTGCCAGTAGTGACAAGGGCGAACGGCCCCAGCATTTT.

Only a few counts were recorded for this clonotype. The chain has TRBV5-6 and TRBJ2-2; D gene ambiguous. The germline gives CDR1 SGHDT, CDR2 YYEEEE. CDR3 length: 15 amino acids. V lost 0 bases to trimming and J lost 4 bases, with 10 bases between them. CDR3 protein: CASSLAHRITGELFF. The CDR3 region has the DNA TGTGCCAGCAGCTTGGCCCACCGTATCACCGGGGAGCTGTTTTTT.

This clonotype was seen only a few times. This chain uses TRBV6-6 with TRBJ2-1; TRBD2 is a possible D gene (5 bases). The CDR3 consists of 13 residues. Germline values: CDR1 MNHNY, CDR2 SVGAGI (reference sequence). V dropped 6 bases and J dropped 3 bases, with 9 bases sitting between them. CDR3 protein: CASSHDYYNEQFF. In DNA form, the CDR3 reads TGTGCCAGCAGCCATGACTACTACAATGAGCAGTTCTTC.

This clonotype was counted at least ten times. This sequence joins TRBV11-2 and TRBJ1-1; the match to TRBD1 covers 9 bases. CDR1 and CDR2 from the germline V gene are SGHAT and FQNNGV. This CDR3 region has 18 residues. J lost 0 bases, V lost 5 bases, and 13 bases had no gene match. CDR3 in amino acids: CASSGPFGQGWMNTEAFF. CDR3 DNA: TGTGCCAGCAGCGGACCCTTCGGACAGGGGTGGATGAACACTGAAGCTTTCTTT.

This chain connects TRBV4-1 to TRBJ2-3; 7 bases are a match to TRBD1. The CDR3 spans 11 residues. The germline gives CDR1 MGHRA, CDR2 YSYEKL. Germline trimming cut 9 bases from V and 6 bases from J; bases unmatched to any gene: 3. For the CDR3, the DNA is TGCGCCAGTTTACAGGGGGATACGCAGTATTTT. Translation gives CASLQGDTQYF.

This clonotype was counted only a few times. DNA for the CDR3: TGTGCCAGCAAAAGTCCTATGGGGCCGGCGCAGTATTTT. This sequence encodes CASKSPMGPAQYF. The rearrangement links TRBV6-5 to TRBJ2-3, with a possible D match to TRBD1 (5 bases). The germline V gene has CDR1 MNHEY and CDR2 SVGAGI. This CDR3 contains 13 residues. V gave up 7 bases and J gave up 10 bases, with 18 bases separating them.

The gene calls are TRBV10-1 and TRBJ2-5; D not resolved. The CDR3 contains 13 residues. Trimming left V 4 bases short and J 2 bases short, with 8 bases between. Looked up from germline, CDR1 is WNHNN and CDR2 is SYGVQD (reference sequence). The CDR3 reads CASSGGGQETQYF. For the CDR3, the DNA is TGCGCCAGCAGTGGTGGTGGGCAAGAGACCCAGTACTTC.

This clonotype was detected ten times or more. The genes are TRBV5-1 and TRBJ2-1; D may match TRBD1 or TRBD2 (5 bases each). The germline V gene has CDR1 SGHRS and CDR2 YFSETQ. The CDR3 loop spans 14 amino acids. Trimming left V 4 bases short and J 4 bases short, with 12 bases between. For the CDR3, the DNA is TGCGCCAGCAGCCCCGGGGCCCTTTACAATGAGCAGTTCTTC. Encoded protein: CASSPGALYNEQFF. Using reference TRBV5-1 and TRBJ2-1 for the parts outside the CDR3, the full variable domain is KAGVTQTPRYLIKTRGQQVTLSCSPISGHRSVSWYQQTPGQGLQFLFEYFSETQRNKGNFPGRFSGRQFSNSRSEMNVSTLELGDSALYLCASSPGALYNEQFFGPGTRLTVL.

This clonotype was picked up a small number of times. This chain uses TRBV7-2 with TRBJ2-1; unclear D gene. Trimming pared 8 bases from V and 10 bases from J, leaving 12 bases between. Germline V gene lookup returns CDR1 SGHTA and CDR2 FQGNSA. The CDR3 sequence is 11 residues long. The chain's CDR3 is CASRGPPEQFF. DNA for the CDR3: TGTGCCAGCCGTGGCCCCCCCGAGCAGTTCTTC.

For the CDR3, the DNA is TGTGCCAGCAGTGAATATAACGGCAAACAAGAGACCCAGTACTTC. Translating gives CASSEYNGKQETQYF. The V and J genes are TRBV6-1 and TRBJ2-5; D unclear. V gave up 2 bases and J gave up 2 bases, with 12 bases separating them. Germline CDR1 MNHNS, CDR2 SASEGT. CDR3 length equals 15 residues.

The chain carries TRBV20-1 and TRBJ1-2; the D is unclear. Germline V gene lookup returns CDR1 DFQATT and CDR2 SNEGSKA (reference sequence). V dropped 0 bases and J dropped 2 bases, with 7 bases sitting between them. The CDR3 loop spans 13 amino acids. CDR3: CSARDFGNYGYTF. As DNA, the CDR3 is TGCAGTGCTAGAGATTTCGGAAACTATGGCTACACCTTC.

At least ten counts were recorded for this clonotype. The chain recombines TRBV5-1 with TRBJ1-3; D remains ambiguous. The length of the CDR3 is 14 residues. V lost 6 bases and J 4 bases, leaving 14 bases between the germline ends. CDR1 is SGHRS, CDR2 YFSETQ, per germline. The CDR3 DNA follows: TGCGCCAGCACTCTAGACGTCGGGGGAAACACCATATATTTT. This gives the protein CASTLDVGGNTIYF.

This clonotype was seen a handful of times. The chain employs TRBV6-5 and TRBJ1-1; tentatively, D is TRBD1 (6 bases). The CDR3 totals 13 residues. V lost 8 bases and J lost 11, with 21 bases in between. CDR1 is MNHEY, CDR2 SVGAGI, per germline. The CDR3 DNA follows: TGTGCCAGCGGCCTAGGGAGGGGGAGAGAGGCTTTCTTT. Translation gives CASGLGRGREAFF.

V is TRBV9 and J is TRBJ1-1; no clear D gene. V was shortened by 1 base and J by 3 bases, with 13 bases between the two germline ends. Germline V CDR1 and CDR2: SGDLS, YYNGEE. The CDR3 length is 15 residues. The CDR3 region has the DNA TGTGCCAGCAGCGTACCGACGCTGCCGTACACTGAAGCTTTCTTT. This gives the protein CASSVPTLPYTEAFF.

This clonotype came up many times. CDR3 protein: CASSTSEREWGGELFF. The CDR3, as DNA: TGTGCCAGCAGCACCAGTGAGCGGGAGTGGGGCGGGGAGCTGTTTTTT. V usage is TRBV21-1 and J usage is TRBJ2-2; the tabulated D call, TRBD2, remains unverified against the DNA. TRBV21-1 is termed a pseudogene. This CDR3 comprises 16 residues.

This clonotype was found many times. The genes are TRBV29-1 and TRBJ2-7, with D perhaps matching TRBD1 (6 bases). CDR1 and CDR2 (germline): SQVTM, ANQGSEA. V shed 8 bases and J shed 6 bases, with 17 bases lying between them. The CDR3 is made up of 12 amino acids. The CDR3 reads CSFLTGLFEQYF. DNA for the CDR3: TGCAGCTTCTTGACAGGCCTCTTCGAGCAGTACTTC.

This clonotype was detected ten times or more. The chain combines TRBV7-6 with TRBJ2-6; D gene unclear. The V end was cut by 1 base, the J end by 2 bases, with 6 bases between. Germline CDR1 and CDR2: SGHVS and FNYEAQ. CDR3 length equals 15 residues. The chain's CDR3 is CASSLGAAGANVLTF. CDR3 in DNA: TGTGCCAGCAGCTTAGGGGCAGCTGGGGCCAACGTCCTGACTTTC.

This clonotype showed up many times. The chain links TRBV16 to TRBJ2-1; weak D call: TRBD2 (5 bases). Per germline, CDR1 KGHSY and CDR2 FQNENV. There are 15 residues in the CDR3. V gave up 8 bases and J gave up 0 bases, with 14 bases separating them. CDR3 sequence (DNA): TGTGCCAGCTCGGAGGAGGAGAGCTCCTACAATGAGCAGTTCTTC. This encodes CASSEEESSYNEQFF.

This clonotype has a handful of counts. This chain joins TRBV19 and TRBJ2-1; either TRBD1 or TRBD2 may supply D (5 bases each). The length of the CDR3 is 15 residues. In germline, CDR1 is LNHDA, CDR2 SQIVND (reference sequence). Deletions cut 5 bases from V and 1 base from J, with 12 bases between. The CDR3 bases are TGTGCCAGTAGTTCCCCGGGGCGGTCCTACAATGAGCAGTTCTTC. This gives the protein CASSSPGRSYNEQFF.

Remarks on this clonotype: A much larger clone sits a single nucleotide away, making a read error possible. The chain recombines TRBV29-1 with TRBJ2-2, with 8 bases identical to TRBD2. The CDR3 is 14 residues long. Germline CDR1 reads SQVTM; CDR2 reads ANQGSEA. CDR3 amino acids: CSVLPGGNTGERFF. The CDR3 DNA reads TGCAGCGTTTTACCGGGAGGGAACACCGGGGAGCGGTTTTTT.

This clonotype was seen many times. This chain joins TRBV29-1 and TRBJ2-4; no clear D gene. CDR1 is SQVTM and CDR2 is ANQGSEA in the germline V gene. The CDR3 is 12 amino acids. Trimming took off 6 bases at V and 0 bases at J, with 6 bases between the two ends. The CDR3 nucleotides are TGCAGCGTAACATTAGCCAAAAACATTCAGTACTTC. Amino acids: CSVTLAKNIQYF. Looking up the rest from reference TRBV29-1 and TRBJ2-4 gives the full variable domain: SAVISQKPSRDICQRGTSLTIQCQVDSQVTMMFWYRQQPGQSLTLIATANQGSEATYESGFVIDKFPISRPNLTFSTLTVSNMSPEDSSIYLCSVTLAKNIQYFGAGTRLSVL.